This entry lists 20 T cell receptor beta chains sequenced from one sample in a study of PD-L1 blockade in urothelial cancer. Clones were sequenced by immunoSEQ multiplex PCR, and TCRdb holds only the in-frame ones, with some missing. This repertoire shows about 52,000 clones, 60% to 80% found once; its top ten account for about 3.6%. The sample here was PBMCs, taken around atezolizumab (anti-PD-L1) treatment. These receptors originate from a man aged 70-80 years with urothelial cancer.

The chain uses TRBV6-5 and TRBJ2-7, with 8 bases matching TRBD2. Germline V gives CDR1 MNHEY, CDR2 SVGAGI. Unmatched junction bases numbered 8, after V lost 5 bases and J lost 2 bases. The CDR3 is 15 residues long. CDR3 nucleotides: TGTGCCAGCAGTAAACGGGGGGGGTACGCCTACGAGCAGTACTTC. It specifies CASSKRGGYAYEQYF.

The rearrangement uses TRBV5-6 and TRBJ2-7; D might be TRBD1 (6 bases). This CDR3 has 14 residues. Germline V gene data show CDR1 as SGHDT and CDR2 as YYEEEE. V lost 4 bases and J 3 bases, leaving 14 bases between the germline ends. In nucleotides, the CDR3 is TGTGCCAGCAGCAGGGGAACAGGGCTCTACGAGCAGTACTTC. Amino acid sequence: CASSRGTGLYEQYF.

The gene calls are TRBV5-1 and TRBJ2-2, with 7 bases aligning to TRBD2. Per the germline V gene, CDR1 is SGHRS and CDR2 is YFSETQ. V was clipped by 7 bases and J by 6 bases; unmatched bases: 9. There are 14 residues in the CDR3. The CDR3 protein is CASSPAGEAGELFF. The CDR3 nucleotides are TGCGCCAGCTCCCCGGCGGGGGAGGCCGGGGAGCTGTTTTTT.

This clone was counted a single time. The chain recombines TRBV11-2 with TRBJ2-1, with a weak D call TRBD1 (6 bases). The germline V gene has CDR1 SGHAT and CDR2 FQNNGV. Trimming cost V 5 bases and J 8 bases, with 19 bases left between them. The CDR3 totals 15 residues. The CDR3, as DNA: TGTGCCAGCAGCAAACGCCGACAGGTACGGGATGAGCAGTTCTTC. Translation gives CASSKRRQVRDEQFF.

V gene TRBV6-5 combines with J gene TRBJ1-6, with 7 bases lining up with TRBD1. Per germline, CDR1 MNHEY and CDR2 SVGAGI. The CDR3 runs to 14 residues. V dropped 6 bases and J dropped 6; count of bases not matched to a gene: 5. The CDR3 region has the DNA TGTGCCAGCAGCTCCACAGGGGTTAATTCACCCCTCCACTTT. This gives the protein CASSSTGVNSPLHF.

V gene TRBV30 combines with J gene TRBJ2-7; 8 nucleotides align to TRBD2. The CDR3 length is 14 residues. The germline V gene encodes CDR1 GTSNPN and CDR2 SVGIG (reference sequence). J was trimmed by 7 bases and V by 4 bases; bases with no gene match: 12. The CDR3 coding sequence is TGTGCCTGGACCGGGGGGGGGTCCCCTGGGGAGCAGTACTTC. This sequence encodes CAWTGGGSPGEQYF. Filled out from reference TRBV30 and TRBJ2-7, the complete variable domain reads SQTIHQWPATLVQPVGSPLSLECTVEGTSNPNLYWYRQAAGRGLQLLFYSVGIGQISSEVPQNLSASRPQDRQFILSSKKLLLSDSGFYLCAWTGGGSPGEQYFGPGTRLTVT.

The genes are TRBV12-5 and TRBJ2-7, with D tentatively TRBD2 (6 bases). Germline CDR1 is LGHNT and CDR2 is FRNRAP. V was clipped by 2 bases and J by 2 bases, with 13 bases between them. This CDR3 has 15 residues. The CDR3 DNA is TGTGCTAGTGGTTTGTTAGGAGGGCCCACCTACGAGCAGTACTTC. It is translated as CASGLLGGPTYEQYF.

The DNA of the CDR3 is TGTGCCAGCGCCTCGAGACTAGCGGGAGTCTTTCGCACCGGGGAGCTGTTTTTT. Protein product: CASASRLAGVFRTGELFF. The V call is TRBV7-2, the J call TRBJ2-2, with TRBD2 matching over 12 bases. Germline CDR1 SGHTA, CDR2 FQGNSA. The V and J ends lost 8 bases and 4 bases, in that order; junction bases with no gene match: 14. This CDR3 region has 18 residues.

The chain carries TRBV9 and TRBJ2-7; D is perhaps TRBD2 (5 bases). Trimming stripped 0 bases from V and 1 base from J, with 11 bases between. The CDR3 length is 15 residues. In germline, CDR1 is SGDLS, CDR2 YYNGEE. CDR3 sequence reads: CASSVGGSESYEQYF. CDR3 nucleotide sequence: TGTGCCAGCAGCGTAGGAGGGAGCGAGTCCTACGAGCAGTACTTC.

The V and J genes are TRBV7-2 and TRBJ2-7; 12 bases agree with TRBD1. V lost 4 bases to trimming and J lost 6 bases; unmatched junction nucleotides: 7. The CDR3 is 15 amino acids. Germline lookup yields CDR1 SGHTA and CDR2 FQGNSA. DNA for the CDR3: TGTGCCAGCAGCTCGTCCGGGACAGGGGGCCTCGAGCAGTACTTC. Translating gives CASSSSGTGGLEQYF.

The rearrangement uses TRBV11-3 and TRBJ2-1; 10 bases are a match to TRBD2. CDR1 is SGHNT, CDR2 YENEEA, per germline. There are 15 residues in the CDR3. The J segment lost 6 bases and the V segment lost 1 base, leaving 3 bases of the junction unmatched. The CDR3 coding sequence is TGTGCCAGCAGCTTAGTCGTAGCGGGAGGCAATGAGCAGTTCTTC. This gives the protein CASSLVVAGGNEQFF.

This clone was counted at least ten times. This sequence joins TRBV2 and TRBJ2-3, with D possibly matching TRBD2 (6 bases). The V end lost 8 bases, the J end lost 12 bases, and 9 bases lay between the germline ends. The CDR3 runs 9 residues. Germline CDR1 reads SNHLY; CDR2 reads FYNNEI. CDR3 DNA sequence: TGTGCCAGCGGGGCGGGACAGTATTTT. Amino acid sequence: CASGAGQYF.

This clone came up once. The chain recombines TRBV19 with TRBJ1-2, with TRBD1 matching 11 bases. This CDR3 comprises 16 residues. Unmatched junction bases numbered 6, after V lost 4 bases and J lost 2 bases. Germline V gene lookup returns CDR1 LNHDA and CDR2 SQIVND (reference sequence). The CDR3 loop is CASSKRTGGLNYGYTF. CDR3 nucleotide sequence: TGTGCCAGTAGTAAACGGACAGGGGGCCTAAACTATGGCTACACCTTC.

The CDR3 reads CASSPSGVLSYEQYF. As DNA, the CDR3 is TGTGCCAGCAGCCCTAGCGGAGTCCTCTCCTACGAGCAGTACTTC. V and J are TRBV11-3 and TRBJ2-7; 7 bases line up with TRBD2. This CDR3 has 15 amino acids. The J segment lost 0 bases and the V segment lost 5 bases, leaving 7 bases of the junction unmatched. Per germline, CDR1 SGHNT and CDR2 YENEEA. The variable domain in full, with the rest retrieved from reference TRBV11-3 and TRBJ2-7, is EAGVVQSPRYKIIEKKQPVAFWCNPISGHNTLYWYLQNLGQGPELLIRYENEEAVDDSQLPKDRFSAERLKGVDSTLKIQPAELGDSAVYLCASSPSGVLSYEQYFGPGTRLTVT.

This clone was seen a few times. V usage is TRBV4-3 and J usage is TRBJ2-1, with TRBD1 matching 8 bases. This CDR3 comprises 14 residues. Germline CDR1 LGHNA, CDR2 YSLEER. V shed 1 base and J 8 bases; nucleotides not matched to a gene: 4. The CDR3 region has the DNA TGCGCCAGCAGCCAAGGACAGGGGAACGATGAGCAGTTCTTC. It yields the protein CASSQGQGNDEQFF.

This chain connects TRBV28 to TRBJ2-1, with TRBD1 identical over 8 bases. CDR3 length equals 16 residues. Germline V lookup: CDR1 MDHEN, CDR2 SYDVKM. After removal of 5 bases from V and 1 base from J, the junction contained 7 bases not matched to a gene. The CDR3 bases are TGTGCCAGCAGTATCGGACAGGGTAGATCCTACAATGAGCAGTTCTTC. Protein sequence: CASSIGQGRSYNEQFF.

This rearrangement joins TRBV5-1 to TRBJ2-5, with D perhaps TRBD2 (6 bases). V lost 1 base to trimming and J lost 5 bases, with 15 bases between them. Germline loops: CDR1 SGHRS, CDR2 YFSETQ. The CDR3 runs 15 residues. The CDR3 bases are TGCGCCAGCAGCTTGAACCCGGGAGTATTGGAGACCCAGTACTTC. It translates to CASSLNPGVLETQYF. Supplemented by reference TRBV5-1 and TRBJ2-5, the full variable domain reads KAGVTQTPRYLIKTRGQQVTLSCSPISGHRSVSWYQQTPGQGLQFLFEYFSETQRNKGNFPGRFSGRQFSNSRSEMNVSTLELGDSALYLCASSLNPGVLETQYFGPGTRLLVL.

V gene TRBV30 combines with J gene TRBJ1-3; maybe TRBD1 (6 bases). The germline V gene encodes CDR1 GTSNPN and CDR2 SVGIG (reference sequence). This CDR3 region has 13 residues. The V gene lost 7 bases and the J gene lost 1 base, with 11 bases spanning the gap. This CDR3 is CASSGTSGNTIYF. The CDR3 nucleotides read TGTGCCTCCTCAGGGACATCTGGAAACACCATATATTTT.

The chain carries TRBV9 and TRBJ1-2; 10 positions agree with TRBD1. J lost 1 base, V lost 3 bases, and 6 bases had no gene match. The CDR3 totals 16 residues. Germline loops: CDR1 SGDLS, CDR2 YYNGEE. CDR3 DNA: TGTGCCAGCAGCGGTTGGGGGACAGGGGATAACTATGGCTACACCTTC. This encodes CASSGWGTGDNYGYTF. Using reference TRBV9 and TRBJ1-2 for the parts outside the CDR3, the full variable domain is DSGVTQTPKHLITATGQRVTLRCSPRSGDLSVYWYQQSLDQGLQFLIQYYNGEERAKGNILERFSAQQFPDLHSELNLSSLELGDSALYFCASSGWGTGDNYGYTFGSGTRLTVV.

The V and J genes are TRBV28 and TRBJ2-7, with D unclear. Germline CDR1 reads MDHEN; CDR2 reads SYDVKM. With 3 bases removed from V and 7 bases from J, the gap between germline ends came to 10 bases. The CDR3 is 12 amino acids. The CDR3 here is CASSLTSSEQYF. For the CDR3, the DNA is TGTGCCAGCAGTTTGACAAGTTCTGAGCAGTACTTC.